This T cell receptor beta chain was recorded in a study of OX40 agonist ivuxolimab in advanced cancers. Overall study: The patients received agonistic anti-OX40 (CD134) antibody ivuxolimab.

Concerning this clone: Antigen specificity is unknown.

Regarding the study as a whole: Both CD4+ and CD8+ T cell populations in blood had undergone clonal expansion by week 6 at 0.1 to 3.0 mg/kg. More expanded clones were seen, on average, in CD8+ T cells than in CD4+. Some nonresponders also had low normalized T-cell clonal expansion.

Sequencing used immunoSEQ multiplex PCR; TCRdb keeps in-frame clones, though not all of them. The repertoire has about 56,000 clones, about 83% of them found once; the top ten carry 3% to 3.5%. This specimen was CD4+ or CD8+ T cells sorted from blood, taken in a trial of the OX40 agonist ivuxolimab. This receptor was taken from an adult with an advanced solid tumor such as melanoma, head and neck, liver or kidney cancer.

The CDR3 is CASSLYRGTSGRGANEQFF. The CDR3 region has the DNA TGCGCCAGCAGCTTATATCGGGGGACTAGCGGGAGGGGAGCCAATGAGCAGTTCTTC. The genes are TRBV5-1 and TRBJ2-1, with TRBD2 identical over 16 bases. Germline V gene sequence: CDR1 SGHRS, CDR2 YFSETQ. There are 19 residues in the CDR3. The trim removed 2 bases at V and 6 bases at J, leaving 11 bases unmatched.